This T cell receptor (beta chain) came from a study of graft-versus-host responses after intestinal transplantation. Study-level background: Multivisceral, liver-intestinal, or isolated intestinal grafts were transplanted into recipients. After anti-thymocyte globulin induction, recipients took tacrolimus and steroids for 2 to 3 years.

Study observations and caveats: Allografts from individuals with graft-donor T cell macrochimerism displayed high graft-versus-host to host-versus-graft clonal ratios. Declining HvG levels early post-transplant were linked to peak circulating GvH clone levels.

Germline V gene sequence: CDR1 MNHNS, CDR2 SASEGT. The CDR3 totals 12 residues. The V segment lost 9 bases and the J segment 9 bases; nucleotides outside the gene matches: 3. On this clone: Its antigen is currently unknown.

Sequenced by immunoSEQ multiplex PCR; TCRdb stores in-frame clones only, minus some. The profile shows 40,000 or so clones, roughly 90% of them singletons. This clonotype was obtained from a human patient who received an intestinal transplant, so some T cells may come from the graft donor. This chain connects TRBV6-1 to TRBJ1-6, with 9 bases lining up with TRBD1. The sample consisted of PBMCs, taken 260 to 280 days after transplant. The CDR3 here is CASGQGSSPLHF. CDR3 DNA sequence: TGTGCCAGTGGACAGGGGAGTTCACCCCTCCACTTT.